This TCR beta chain was identified during a study of shared clonotypes between healthy human individuals. Study information: Two female and three male donors aged 18 to 49 were enrolled.

The method was immunoSEQ multiplex PCR; TCRdb's version includes in-frame clones alone and lacks a portion of them. The table lists roughly 1,000,000 clones, about 84% of them singletons. With V trimmed by 3 bases and J by 4 bases, 9 bases remained unmatched. CDR3 length: 15 amino acids. CDR1 and CDR2 from the germline V gene are SGHTS and YDEGEE. As concerns this clone: Antigen specificity is unknown.

Notes on the study in general: It was only blood that was sampled, and tissue repertoires likely differ.

V gene TRBV5-8 combines with J gene TRBJ2-7, with 8 bases aligning to TRBD1. This sequence was found in a man aged 18 to 35 in good health. Some clones in this sample may be carry-over from other donors' samples. The sequencing sample was made of memory CD4+ T cells from PBMCs. As to subset: CD45RA-negative fraction. The CDR3 DNA reads TGTGCCAGCAGCTCGATACACAGGGGGAGTTACGAGCAGTACTTC. Its protein product is CASSSIHRGSYEQYF.